This TCR beta chain was recorded in a study of vaccination effects on CD4 cells after COVID-19 (dated by TCRdb to about 2022). Turning to the overall study: Each participant got two doses of an mRNA SARS-CoV-2 vaccine, either BNT162b2 or mRNA-1273. SARS-CoV-2 spike-specific CD4+ TCR repertoires from before and after mRNA vaccination were compared in COVID-19 convalescent patients and in infection-naive vaccine recipients. Altogether, around ten COVID-19 convalescent patients and 4 SARS-CoV-2-naive healthy vaccine recipients made up the full study. Cultures from other donors in the study were sequenced using the Oncomine TCR Beta short-read assay on an Illumina iSeq 100.

Turning to this clone: No antigen is known for it. Base quality data are lacking; no much larger clone is found one base away.

Overall study results and their limits: Among healthy vaccine recipients, nearly all vaccine-induced clones were SARS-CoV-2 mono-reactive, and only 1 of 255 was cross-reactive with common cold coronaviruses. Marked clonal contraction was observed in both infection-induced and vaccine-induced clones at late post-vaccination timepoints, consistent with waning T cell responses. Only a small number of convalescent patients were included, and no early post-infection timepoints were available, which limited the study.

Receptors were amplified or captured by the immunoSEQ multiplex PCR assay. DNA from the cultured and isolated CD4+ T cells underwent TCR beta CDR3 sequencing. The study's own analysis went as follows. Non-productive TCR sequences were discarded, and reads were trimmed to the CDR3 region, with only CDR3s of 7 or more amino acids retained. The MANAFEST web app was used to pick out antigen-specific clonotypes by comparing their expansion in peptide wells with that in reference cultures. To count as positive, a clone had to show expansion at FDR<0.05 compared with the reference and with all other wells, an odds ratio above 5, and a frequency above 0.1% in two replicate wells. A clonotype was called cross-reactive if it was significantly expanded both in SARS-CoV-2 spike wells and in at least one common cold coronavirus spike condition. Levenshtein distance calculated with the stringdist R package was used to assess CDR3 similarity, and unrooted trees were constructed with ape in R 3.6.1. The immuneACCESS repertoire file appears here via TCRdb, limited to in-frame rearrangements. These files lack a portion of the clones; in checked studies, under half of the deficit traces to unresolved V genes, and the cause of the others is not known. The DNA gave D and trimming, while V, J and clone size come from that table. The sample table contains more than 11,000 clones; only one count was recorded for more than 65% of them. Jointly, the top ten make up about 25% of the sample.

In the ViraFEST assay, PBMC were stimulated with viral peptide pools, and TCR sequencing was then used to find antigen-specific CD4+ T cell clonotypes based on their expansion. After around eleven days of culture, CD4+ T cells were isolated with the EasySep CD4+ T cell isolation kit. Negative nucleocapsid antibody results before and after vaccination confirmed that the healthy vaccine recipients had no prior SARS-CoV-2 infection. Over 1.5 million PBMC per well were cultured with about 9.6 ug/ml peptides in IMDM containing approximately 4.6% human AB serum, about 9.6 IU/ml IL-2 and gentamicin. On days 3 and 7, half of the culture medium was replaced with fresh IL-2-containing medium. Unless otherwise noted, each peptide stimulation condition was cultured in triplicate wells. Using Ficoll-Paque Plus gradient centrifugation, PBMC were separated from whole blood and then either used fresh or cryopreserved at -140C. Overlapping peptide pools spanned the spike proteins of SARS-CoV-2 and the common cold coronaviruses HCoV-NL63, HCoV-OC43 and HCoV-229E. The QIAamp micro DNA kit was used to extract genomic DNA from the cultured CD4+ T cells.

The source was CD4+ T cells from PBMCs cultured with HCoV-229E spike peptides, collected before COVID-19 vaccination. What the cell subset or site label conveys for this sample: HCoV-229E spike overlapping peptide pool stimulation. The receptor comes from a human donor who received a COVID-19 vaccine.

The DNA sequence is TGTGCCAGCGGTGGGGCGGGAGACACTGAAGCTTTCTTT. Translated, it reads CASGGAGDTEAFF. Recombination connected TRBV7-2 to TRBJ1-1; TRBD1 could be the D gene, as 5 bases match. The CDR1 and CDR2 encoded by the germline V gene are SGHTA and FQGNSA. From cysteine to phenylalanine, the CDR3 is 13 amino acids long. The retained sequence is limited to the CDR3, 39 bases, with the frame set at the first base. Between the V and J ends, shortened by 8 bases and 3 bases respectively, the junction contains 13 bases.